There are a few counts of the clone carrying this T cell receptor (beta chain). Time point defined: pretreatment peripheral blood. It was locally advanced or metastatic urothelial carcinoma that patients had. All patients handed over anywhere from 1 to 8 samples, pretreatment and on-treatment. These data are taken from a study of PD-L1 blockade in urothelial cancer. Overall study context: Blood was analyzed 3 weeks (second dose) and 6 weeks after treatment start. T cells were recovered from blood samples at a median of around 140,000.

Germline V CDR1 and CDR2: SGHAT, FQNNGV. Trimming cost V 4 bases and J 8 bases, with 11 bases left between them. The CDR3 extends over 12 amino acids. The assay was immunoSEQ multiplex PCR, and TCRdb's table has in-frame clones only and misses some. This table holds some 50,000 clones, about 83% found once. This receptor was taken from a woman aged 55 to 70 with urothelial cancer. Sequenced here: PBMCs, sampled around atezolizumab (anti-PD-L1) treatment. The gene calls are TRBV11-2 and TRBJ1-2; no definite D call. The CDR3 DNA reads TGTGCCAGCAGCTCTAGATGGTACGGCTACACCTTC. It specifies CASSSRWYGYTF.